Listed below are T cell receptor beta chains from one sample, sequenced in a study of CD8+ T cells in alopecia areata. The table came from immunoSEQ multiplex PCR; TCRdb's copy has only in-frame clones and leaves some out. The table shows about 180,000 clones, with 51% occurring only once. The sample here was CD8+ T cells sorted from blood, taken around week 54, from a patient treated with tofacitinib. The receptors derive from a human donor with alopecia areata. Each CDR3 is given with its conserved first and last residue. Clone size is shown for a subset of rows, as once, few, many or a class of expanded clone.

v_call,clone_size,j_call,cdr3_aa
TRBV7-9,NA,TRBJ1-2,CASSLTVDGANGYTF
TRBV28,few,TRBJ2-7,CASAGGGPYEQYF
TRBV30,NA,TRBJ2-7,CAWSTSGPYVRGYEQYF
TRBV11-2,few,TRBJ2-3,CASTSGQGSTDTQYF
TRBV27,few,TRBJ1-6,CASTRDRSREGLHF
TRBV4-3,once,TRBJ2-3,CASSQESGPTDTQYF
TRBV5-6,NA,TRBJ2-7,CASSLDTGEQYF
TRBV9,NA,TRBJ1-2,CASSNRGYYGYTF
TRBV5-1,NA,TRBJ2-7,CASGEPGTLWQYF
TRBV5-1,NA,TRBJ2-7,CASSSSTGVPSYEQYF
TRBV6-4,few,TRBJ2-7,CASSDRDRATKYYEQYF
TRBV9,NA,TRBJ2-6,CASSVARSGANVLTF
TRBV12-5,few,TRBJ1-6,CASVGLVPPLHF
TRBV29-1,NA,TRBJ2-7,CSVVDRASYEQYF
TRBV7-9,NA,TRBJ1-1,CASSLAWENTEAFF
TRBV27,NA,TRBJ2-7,CASSPWTVSSYEQYF
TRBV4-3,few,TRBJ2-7,CASSEGEGEQYF
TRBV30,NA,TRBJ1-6,CAWSVLGDSPLHF
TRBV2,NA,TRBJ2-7,CASTPPSTYEQYF
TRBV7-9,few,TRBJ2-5,CASRWTGGPQETQYF
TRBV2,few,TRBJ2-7,CATEPRESYEQYF
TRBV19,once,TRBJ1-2,CASSGTVNNYGYTF
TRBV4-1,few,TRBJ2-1,CASSPLGTGPEQFF
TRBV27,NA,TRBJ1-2,CATRGLNYGYTF
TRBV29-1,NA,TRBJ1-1,CSVERGGGTNTEAFF
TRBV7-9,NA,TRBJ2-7,CASSSREGVRSYEQYF
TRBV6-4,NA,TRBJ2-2,CASSARPGTRGTGELFF
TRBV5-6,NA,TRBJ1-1,CASSLAQATEAFF
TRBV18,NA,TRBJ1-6,CASSPGGQGNSPLHF
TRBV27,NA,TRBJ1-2,CASSQIPGPRNGYTF
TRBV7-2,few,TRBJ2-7,CASSLNTNYEQYF
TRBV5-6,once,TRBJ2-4,CASSVGRGNIQYF
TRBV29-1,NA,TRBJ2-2,CSVSSTRGELFF
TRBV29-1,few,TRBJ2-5,CSVLTQRGTQYF
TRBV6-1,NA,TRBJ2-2,CASEPNTGELFF
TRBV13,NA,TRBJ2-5,CASSSSPGAPQTQYF
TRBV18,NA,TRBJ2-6,CASSPGTGANVLTF
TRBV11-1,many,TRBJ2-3,CASSLDRGTDTQYF
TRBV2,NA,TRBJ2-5,CASSEMHQETQYF
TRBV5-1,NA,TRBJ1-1,CASSPEGQYTEAFF
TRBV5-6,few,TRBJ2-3,CASSSGLAGWEDTQYF
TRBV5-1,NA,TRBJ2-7,CASSDPQGSYEQYF
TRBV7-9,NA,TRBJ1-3,CASSFNSGNTIYF
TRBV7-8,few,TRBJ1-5,CASSLTLASSRQPQHF
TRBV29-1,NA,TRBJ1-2,CSVVGSQEYGYTF
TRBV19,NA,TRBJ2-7,CASSIFLAGDEQYF
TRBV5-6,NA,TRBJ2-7,CASSLARDRTYEQYF
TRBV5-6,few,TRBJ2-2,CASYGQNTGELFF
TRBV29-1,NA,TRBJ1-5,CSVGKGGGQPQHF
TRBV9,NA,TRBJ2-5,CASSGETQYF
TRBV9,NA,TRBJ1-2,CASSPGYTF
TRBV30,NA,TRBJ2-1,CAWSVSAGNEQFF
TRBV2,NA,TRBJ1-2,CASSDPGQGMSYGYTF
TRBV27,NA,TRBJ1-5,CASRVRGTGYSNQPQHF
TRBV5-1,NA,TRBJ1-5,CASSLDGGNQPQHF
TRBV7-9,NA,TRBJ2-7,CASGTGNSYEQYF
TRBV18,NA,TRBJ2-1,CASSPRDRYEQFF